This is a list of T cell receptor beta chains from one sample in a study of T cell repertoires in cytomegalovirus infection. These receptors' antigens are unknown. TCRdb used MiXCR to reprocess the reads, holding one entry per CDR3 protein. The table shows roughly 280,000 distinct CDR3 sequences, with less than 25% occurring only once. The sequencing here drew on cultured PBMCs, taken from culture after CMV antigen stimulation. The receptors were gathered from a human donor in good health (CMV status not recorded). Some clones in this sample may be carry-over from other donors' samples. Each CDR3 is given with its conserved first and last residue. Each record gives: V gene, clone size, D gene, J gene, CDR3 protein, CDR3 DNA. The D gene is left open where the match is weak. Clone size is not always given. Where it is, it says once, few, many or a class for expanded clones.

>TRBV7-9|.|.|TRBJ1-3
CASSYSGEGSSGNTIYF
TGTGCCAGCAGCTATTCCGGCGAGGGGAGCTCTGGAAACACCATATATTTT
>TRBV20-1|few|TRBD2|TRBJ2-5
CSAKGTSGSFETQYF
TGCAGTGCTAAGGGGACTAGCGGGAGTTTTGAGACCCAGTACTTC
>TRBV7-2|many|.|TRBJ2-1
CASSLAGGIAHEQFF
TGTGCCAGCAGCTTAGCGGGAGGAATTGCTCATGAGCAGTTCTTC
>TRBV19|many|.|TRBJ2-1
CASSFGQIYNEQFF
TGTGCCAGTAGTTTTGGACAGATATACAATGAGCAGTTCTTC
>TRBV2|few|.|TRBJ1-2
CASTPGKGPIYGYTF
TGTGCCAGCACCCCGGGGAAGGGACCCATCTATGGCTACACCTTC
>TRBV7-2|few|.|TRBJ2-6
CASSLVGGSSGANVLTF
TGTGCCAGCAGCTTAGTAGGGGGGTCCTCTGGGGCCAACGTCCTGACTTTC
>TRBV4-3|few|.|TRBJ2-6
CASSQDEGANVLTF
TGCGCCAGCAGCCAAGATGAAGGGGCCAACGTCCTGACTTTC
>TRBV12-3/TRBV12-4|many|.|TRBJ2-3
CASSLAKWSTDTQYF
TGTGCCAGCAGTTTAGCGAAGTGGAGCACAGATACGCAGTATTTT
>TRBV4-3|.|.|TRBJ1-2
CASSQEAPSRALDYGYTF
TGCGCCAGCAGCCAAGAGGCACCCTCCCGGGCACTAGACTATGGCTACACCTTC
>TRBV4-3|.|.|TRBJ1-2
CASSQNWVDGYTF
TGCGCCAGCAGCCAAAATTGGGTCGATGGCTACACCTTC
>TRBV28|many|.|TRBJ1-5
CASSLVSWNQPQHF
TGTGCCAGCAGTTTAGTAAGCTGGAATCAGCCCCAGCATTTT
>TRBV20-1|few|TRBD1|TRBJ1-2
CSASQGGLEGYTF
TGCAGTGCTAGTCAGGGGGGGCTGGAAGGCTACACCTTC
>TRBV6-5|once|TRBD1|TRBJ1-5
CASSARDSQPQHF
TGTGCCAGCAGTGCGAGGGACAGCCAGCCCCAGCATTTT
>TRBV7-2|many|.|TRBJ2-3
CASSLASRTDPFRTDTQYF
TGTGCCAGCAGCTTAGCCTCTCGGACAGATCCCTTTCGCACAGATACGCAGTATTTT
>TRBV2|.|.|TRBJ1-4
CASSGRWTNEKLFF
TGTGCCAGCAGTGGCAGGTGGACTAATGAAAAACTGTTTTTT
>TRBV7-2|many|TRBD1|TRBJ2-7
CASSKGTGGSYEQYF
TGTGCCAGCAGCAAGGGGACAGGGGGATCCTACGAGCAGTACTTC
>TRBV2|.|.|TRBJ2-5
CASNTNGAEETQYF
TGTGCCAGCAACACCAACGGGGCAGAAGAGACCCAGTACTTC
>TRBV7-2|many|.|TRBJ2-3
CASSLGVASDTQYF
TGTGCCAGCAGCCTTGGGGTAGCATCCGATACGCAGTATTTT
>TRBV7-9|few|TRBD1|TRBJ1-1
CASSSKDRGGLTEAFF
TGTGCCAGCAGCTCAAAGGACAGGGGTGGGTTGACTGAAGCTTTCTTT
>TRBV7-2|many|.|TRBJ1-3
CASSTTGTSGNTIYF
TGTGCCAGCAGCACTACAGGGACTTCTGGAAACACCATATATTTT
>TRBV4-1|.|TRBD2|TRBJ2-1
CASSLTASGRNEQFF
TGCGCCAGCAGCCTAACGGCTAGCGGGAGAAATGAGCAGTTCTTC
>TRBV20-1|few|.|TRBJ2-3
CSGARRRVDTQYF
TGCAGTGGTGCTAGACGTAGGGTAGATACGCAGTATTTT
>TRBV19|.|.|TRBJ2-7
CASRAATATSYEQYF
TGTGCCAGTAGGGCCGCGACAGCAACCTCCTACGAGCAGTACTTC
>TRBV7-6|many|TRBD1|TRBJ2-5
CASSLGGGTVQETQYF
TGTGCCAGCAGCTTAGGAGGTGGGACAGTACAAGAGACCCAGTACTTC
>TRBV12-5|.|.|TRBJ1-1
CASVFDSEAFF
TGTGCTAGTGTCTTTGACAGTGAAGCTTTCTTT
>TRBV27|.|.|TRBJ1-2
CASSPPGGGGYTF
TGTGCCAGCAGTCCCCCAGGCGGAGGGGGCTACACCTTC
>TRBV2|.|.|TRBJ1-5
CASSEAHTIRQPQHF
TGTGCCAGCAGTGAAGCGCATACGATCCGGCAGCCCCAGCATTTT
>TRBV19|.|.|TRBJ1-1
CASSILGANTEAFF
TGTGCCAGTAGTATACTAGGGGCGAACACTGAAGCTTTCTTT
>TRBV28|.|.|TRBJ2-7
CASSAYQGFNEQYF
TGTGCCAGCAGTGCATACCAGGGGTTCAACGAGCAGTACTTC
>TRBV7-9|few|.|TRBJ1-4
CASSLSQDEKLFF
TGTGCCAGCAGCTTATCGCAAGATGAAAAACTGTTTTTT
>TRBV4-3|many|.|TRBJ1-5
CASSRDRNQPQHF
TGCGCCAGCAGCCGTGACAGGAATCAGCCCCAGCATTTT